This entry is about one T cell receptor (beta chain). Germline V gene lookup returns CDR1 SNHLY and CDR2 FYNNEI. This CDR3 has 16 amino acids. The V end lost 4 bases, the J end lost 0 bases, and 12 bases lay between the germline ends. The entry originates in a study of shared clonotypes between healthy human individuals. TCRdb's copy holds only in-frame clones and misses some; the assay was immunoSEQ multiplex PCR. Of about 2 million clones listed, around 95% are singletons. The chain couples TRBV2 to TRBJ1-4; D call uncertain. The source is a man aged 18 to 29 in good health. Input material: naive CD4+ T cells sorted from blood. Subset meaning: CD45RA+ positively selected. Here the CDR3 reads CASSVLRGTTNEKLFF. The CDR3 DNA sequence: TGTGCCAGCAGTGTACTCCGGGGAACAACTAATGAAAAACTGTTTTTT.